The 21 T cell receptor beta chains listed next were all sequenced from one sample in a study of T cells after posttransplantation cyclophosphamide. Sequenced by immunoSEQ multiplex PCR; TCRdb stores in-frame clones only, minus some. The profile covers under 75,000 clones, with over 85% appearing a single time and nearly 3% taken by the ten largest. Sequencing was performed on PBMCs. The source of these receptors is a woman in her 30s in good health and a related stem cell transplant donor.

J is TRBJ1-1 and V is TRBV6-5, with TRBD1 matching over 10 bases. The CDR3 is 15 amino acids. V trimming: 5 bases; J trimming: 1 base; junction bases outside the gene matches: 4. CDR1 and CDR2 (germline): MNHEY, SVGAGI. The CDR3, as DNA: TGTGCCAGCAGTACCGGACAGGGGGAGAACACTGAAGCTTTCTTT. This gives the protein CASSTGQGENTEAFF.

CDR3 region: CASSRPPGLQETQYF. DNA of the CDR3: TGTGCCAGCAGCCGACCCCCCGGACTTCAAGAGACCCAGTACTTC. The genes are TRBV6-1 and TRBJ2-5, with a tentative D call TRBD2 (5 bases). This CDR3 has 15 amino acids. Germline loops: CDR1 MNHNS, CDR2 SASEGT. Trimming left V 6 bases short and J 2 bases short, with 16 bases between.

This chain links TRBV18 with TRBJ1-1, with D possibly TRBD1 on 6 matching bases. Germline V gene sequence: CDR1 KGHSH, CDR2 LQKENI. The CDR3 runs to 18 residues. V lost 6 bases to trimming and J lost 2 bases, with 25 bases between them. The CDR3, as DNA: TGTGCCAGCTCGCCTTACTCGCCAACCATGACAGGTAACACTGAAGCTTTCTTT. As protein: CASSPYSPTMTGNTEAFF.

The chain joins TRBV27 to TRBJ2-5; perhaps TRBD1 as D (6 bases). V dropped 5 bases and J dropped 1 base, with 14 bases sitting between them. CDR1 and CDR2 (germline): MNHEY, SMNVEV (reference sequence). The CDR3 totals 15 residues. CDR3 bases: TGTGCCAGCAGTGGCGGCAGGGGAATCCAAGAGACCCAGTACTTC. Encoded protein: CASSGGRGIQETQYF.

CDR3 in DNA: TGCAGCGTTGGGGACGGCAATCAGCCCCAGCATTTT. Translation: CSVGDGNQPQHF. The chain carries TRBV29-1 and TRBJ1-5; weak D call: TRBD1 (5 bases). Germline-derived CDR1 and CDR2 are SQVTM and ANQGSEA. V lost 4 bases and J lost 2, with 6 bases in between. The CDR3 has 12 amino acids.

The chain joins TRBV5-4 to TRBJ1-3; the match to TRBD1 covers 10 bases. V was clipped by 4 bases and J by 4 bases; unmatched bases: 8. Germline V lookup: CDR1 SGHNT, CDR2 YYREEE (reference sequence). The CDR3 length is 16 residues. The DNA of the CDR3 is TGTGCCAGCAGCCCGGAAGGGACAGGGGCGGGAAACACCATATATTTT. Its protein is CASSPEGTGAGNTIYF.

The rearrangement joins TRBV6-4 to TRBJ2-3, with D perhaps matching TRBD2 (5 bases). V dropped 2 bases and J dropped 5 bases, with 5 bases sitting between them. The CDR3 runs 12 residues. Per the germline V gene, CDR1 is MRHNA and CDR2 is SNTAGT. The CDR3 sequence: CASSDRGDTQYF. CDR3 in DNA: TGTGCCAGCAGTGACCGGGGAGATACGCAGTATTTT.

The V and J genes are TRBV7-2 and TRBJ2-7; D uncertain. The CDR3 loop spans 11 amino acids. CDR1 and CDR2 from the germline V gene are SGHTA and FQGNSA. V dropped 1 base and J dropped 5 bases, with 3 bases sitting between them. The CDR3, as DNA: TGTGCCAGCAGCTTAGTCCACGAGCAGTACTTC. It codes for CASSLVHEQYF. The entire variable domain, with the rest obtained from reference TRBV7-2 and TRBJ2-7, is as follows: GAGVSQSPSNKVTEKGKDVELRCDPISGHTALYWYRQSLGQGLEFLIYFQGNSAPDKSGLPSDRFSAERTGGSVSTLTIQRTQQEDSAVYLCASSLVHEQYFGPGTRLTVT.

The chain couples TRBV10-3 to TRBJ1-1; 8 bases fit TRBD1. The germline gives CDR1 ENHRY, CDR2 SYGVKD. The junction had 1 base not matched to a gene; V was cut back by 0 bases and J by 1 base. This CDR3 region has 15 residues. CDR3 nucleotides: TGTGCCATCAGTGAGTCTGACAGGGGGAACACTGAAGCTTTCTTT. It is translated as CAISESDRGNTEAFF.

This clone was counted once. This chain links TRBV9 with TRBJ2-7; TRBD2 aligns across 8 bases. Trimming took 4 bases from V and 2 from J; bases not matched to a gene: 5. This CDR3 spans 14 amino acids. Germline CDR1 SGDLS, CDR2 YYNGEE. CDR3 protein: CASSPRGGPYEQYF. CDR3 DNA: TGTGCCAGCAGCCCCCGGGGGGGGCCCTACGAGCAGTACTTC. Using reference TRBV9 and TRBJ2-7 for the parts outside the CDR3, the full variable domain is DSGVTQTPKHLITATGQRVTLRCSPRSGDLSVYWYQQSLDQGLQFLIQYYNGEERAKGNILERFSAQQFPDLHSELNLSSLELGDSALYFCASSPRGGPYEQYFGPGTRLTVT.

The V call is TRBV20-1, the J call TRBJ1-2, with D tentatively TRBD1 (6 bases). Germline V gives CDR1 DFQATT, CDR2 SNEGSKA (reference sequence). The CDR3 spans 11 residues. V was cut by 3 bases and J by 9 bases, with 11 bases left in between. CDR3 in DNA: TGCAGTGCTAGGTACAGGGATAGCTACACCTTC. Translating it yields CSARYRDSYTF.

The CDR3 nucleotides are TGTGCCAGCAGCTTAGACGGCCCGGCTGAAAAACTGTTTTTT. Translation gives CASSLDGPAEKLFF. The chain has TRBV7-2 and TRBJ1-4; D is unresolved. Germline V gene lookup returns CDR1 SGHTA and CDR2 FQGNSA. The CDR3 extends over 14 amino acids. V lost 1 base to trimming and J lost 7 bases, with 10 bases between them. Looking up the rest from reference TRBV7-2 and TRBJ1-4 gives the full variable domain: GAGVSQSPSNKVTEKGKDVELRCDPISGHTALYWYRQSLGQGLEFLIYFQGNSAPDKSGLPSDRFSAERTGGSVSTLTIQRTQQEDSAVYLCASSLDGPAEKLFFGSGTQLSVL.

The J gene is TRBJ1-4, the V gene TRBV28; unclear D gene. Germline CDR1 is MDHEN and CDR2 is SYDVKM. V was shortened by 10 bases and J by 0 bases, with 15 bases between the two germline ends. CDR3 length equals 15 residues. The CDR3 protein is CATKDGIATNEKLFF. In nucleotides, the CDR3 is TGTGCCACCAAAGATGGCATTGCAACTAATGAAAAACTGTTTTTT.

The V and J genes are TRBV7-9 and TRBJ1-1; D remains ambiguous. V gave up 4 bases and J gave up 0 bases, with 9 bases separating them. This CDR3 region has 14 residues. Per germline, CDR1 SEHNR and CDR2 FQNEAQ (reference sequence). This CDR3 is CASSSDVLNTEAFF. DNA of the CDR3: TGTGCCAGCAGCTCAGACGTCTTGAACACTGAAGCTTTCTTT. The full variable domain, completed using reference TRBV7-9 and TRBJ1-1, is DTGVSQNPRHKITKRGQNVTFRCDPISEHNRLYWYRQTLGQGPEFLTYFQNEAQLEKSRLLSDRFSAERPKGSFSTLEIQRTEQGDSAMYLCASSSDVLNTEAFFGQGTRLTVV.

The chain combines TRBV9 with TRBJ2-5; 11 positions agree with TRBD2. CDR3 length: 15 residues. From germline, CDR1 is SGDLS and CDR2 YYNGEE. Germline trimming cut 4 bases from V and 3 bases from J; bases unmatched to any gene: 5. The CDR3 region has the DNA TGTGCCAGCAGCTTTAGCGGGGGGGCCGAAGAGACCCAGTACTTC. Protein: CASSFSGGAEETQYF.

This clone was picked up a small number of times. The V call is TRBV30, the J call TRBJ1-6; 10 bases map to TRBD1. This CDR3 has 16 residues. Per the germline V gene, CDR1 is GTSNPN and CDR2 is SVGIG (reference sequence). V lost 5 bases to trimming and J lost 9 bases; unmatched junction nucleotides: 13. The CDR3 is CAWAYRDRGSSSPLHF. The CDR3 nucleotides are TGTGCCTGGGCATACCGGGACAGGGGATCGAGTTCACCCCTCCACTTT.

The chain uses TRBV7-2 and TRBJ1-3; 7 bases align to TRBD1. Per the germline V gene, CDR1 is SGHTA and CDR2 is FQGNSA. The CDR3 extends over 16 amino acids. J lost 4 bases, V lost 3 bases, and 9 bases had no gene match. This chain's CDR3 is CASSFQTGLEGNTIYF. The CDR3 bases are TGTGCCAGCAGCTTTCAGACAGGGTTAGAGGGAAACACCATATATTTT.

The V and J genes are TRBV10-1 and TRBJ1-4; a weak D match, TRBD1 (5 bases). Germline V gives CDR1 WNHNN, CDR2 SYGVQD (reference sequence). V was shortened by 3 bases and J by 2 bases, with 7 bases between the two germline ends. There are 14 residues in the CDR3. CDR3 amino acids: CASSDGTTNEKLFF. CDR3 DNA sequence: TGCGCCAGCAGTGATGGGACTACTAATGAAAAACTGTTTTTT.

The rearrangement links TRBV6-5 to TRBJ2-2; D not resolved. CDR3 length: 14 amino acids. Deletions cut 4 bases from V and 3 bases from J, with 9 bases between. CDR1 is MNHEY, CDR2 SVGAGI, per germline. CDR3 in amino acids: CASSLEGYTGELFF. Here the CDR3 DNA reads TGTGCCAGCAGTTTAGAAGGGTACACCGGGGAGCTGTTTTTT.

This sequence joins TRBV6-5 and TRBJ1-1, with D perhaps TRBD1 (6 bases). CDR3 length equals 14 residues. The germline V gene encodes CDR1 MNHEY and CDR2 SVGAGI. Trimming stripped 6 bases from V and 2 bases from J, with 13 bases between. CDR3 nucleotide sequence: TGTGCCAGCAGGGAACAGGGAGGAAACACTGAAGCTTTCTTT. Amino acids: CASREQGGNTEAFF.

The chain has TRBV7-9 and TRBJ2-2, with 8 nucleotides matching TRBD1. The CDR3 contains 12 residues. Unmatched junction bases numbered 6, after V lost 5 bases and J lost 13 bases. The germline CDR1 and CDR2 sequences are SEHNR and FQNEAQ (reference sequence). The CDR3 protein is CASSQQGERLFF. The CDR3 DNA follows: TGTGCCAGCAGCCAACAGGGGGAACGGCTGTTTTTT. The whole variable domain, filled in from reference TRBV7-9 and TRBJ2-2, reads DTGVSQNPRHKITKRGQNVTFRCDPISEHNRLYWYRQTLGQGPEFLTYFQNEAQLEKSRLLSDRFSAERPKGSFSTLEIQRTEQGDSAMYLCASSQQGERLFFGEGSRLTVL.